The 27 T cell receptor beta chains below were found in one sample sequenced in a study of shared clonotypes between healthy human individuals. TCRdb keeps only in-frame clones here, not all; method: immunoSEQ multiplex PCR. The sample includes about 450,000 clones, around three quarters of them seen just once. The source material was PBMCs. These receptors originate from a woman in her thirties or forties in good health. Some clones in this sample may be carry-over from other donors' samples.

The chain links TRBV18 to TRBJ1-2; D might be TRBD1 (6 bases). The CDR3 spans 16 residues. Germline V lookup: CDR1 KGHSH, CDR2 LQKENI. The V end lost 5 bases, the J end lost 0 bases, and 16 bases lay between the germline ends. In DNA, the CDR3 is TGTGCCAGCTCATCAGGACAGCCGGGAACTAACTATGGCTACACCTTC. This sequence encodes CASSSGQPGTNYGYTF.

This chain uses TRBV29-1 with TRBJ1-1; tentative D call: TRBD1 (6 bases). V was pared by 3 bases and J by 1 base, with 9 bases between. The CDR3 is 13 amino acids. Germline values: CDR1 SQVTM, CDR2 ANQGSEA. DNA for the CDR3: TGCAGCGTTGAGGGGGCAGCGAACACTGAAGCTTTCTTT. It translates to CSVEGAANTEAFF. Using reference TRBV29-1 and TRBJ1-1 for the parts outside the CDR3, the full variable domain is SAVISQKPSRDICQRGTSLTIQCQVDSQVTMMFWYRQQPGQSLTLIATANQGSEATYESGFVIDKFPISRPNLTFSTLTVSNMSPEDSSIYLCSVEGAANTEAFFGQGTRLTVV.

The DNA for the CDR3 is TGTGCCAGCAGCCTTGGACTAGCGGGAGGTGAGACCCAGTACTTC. It specifies CASSLGLAGGETQYF. V is TRBV6-5 and J is TRBJ2-5; 14 bases agree with TRBD2. Germline trimming cut 6 bases from V and 5 bases from J; bases unmatched to any gene: 5. The CDR3 spans 15 residues. CDR1 is MNHEY, CDR2 SVGAGI, per germline.

V and J are TRBV27 and TRBJ2-7; D unresolved. Germline assignment: CDR1 MNHEY and CDR2 SMNVEV (reference sequence). V was shortened by 3 bases and J by 3 bases, with 9 bases between the two germline ends. The CDR3 extends over 13 amino acids. CDR3 sequence: CASSFSRNYEQYF. CDR3 coding DNA: TGTGCCAGCAGTTTCAGTCGGAACTACGAGCAGTACTTC.

This clone turned up a few times. V and J are TRBV19 and TRBJ2-2; unclear D gene. Germline V gene sequence: CDR1 LNHDA, CDR2 SQIVND (reference sequence). The CDR3 sequence is 16 residues long. V lost 2 bases and J lost 4, with 14 bases in between. CDR3: CASSIPILGFTGELFF. The CDR3 nucleotides read TGTGCCAGTAGTATACCAATCTTGGGTTTCACCGGGGAGCTGTTTTTT.

This rearrangement joins TRBV10-1 to TRBJ2-5; D is possibly TRBD2 (5 bases). V shed 7 bases and J shed 4 bases, with 13 bases lying between them. This CDR3 comprises 13 residues. Germline V gene data show CDR1 as WNHNN and CDR2 as SYGVQD (reference sequence). The CDR3 protein is CASNEGRVETQYF. CDR3 coding DNA: TGCGCCAGCAACGAGGGAAGGGTAGAGACCCAGTACTTC.

The chain links TRBV7-2 to TRBJ2-2; D possibly corresponds to TRBD2 (6 bases). The CDR3 is 16 residues long. The germline V and J ends were trimmed by 5 bases and 1 base, with 14 bases remaining between them. Germline CDR1 and CDR2: SGHTA and FQGNSA. In nucleotides, the CDR3 is TGTGCCAGCAGCCTAAATGCCGGGAGGAACACCGGGGAGCTGTTTTTT. Protein: CASSLNAGRNTGELFF.

This clone was observed a single time. The chain couples TRBV5-1 to TRBJ2-2, with 7 bases fitting TRBD2. In germline, CDR1 is SGHRS, CDR2 YFSETQ. The CDR3 sequence is 14 residues long. V shed 0 bases, J shed 6 bases, and the junction held 2 bases outside the gene matches. CDR3 nucleotides: TGCGCCAGCAGCTTGGGACTAGCCCCCGGGGAGCTGTTTTTT. Residues: CASSLGLAPGELFF.

V and J are TRBV19 and TRBJ2-5; D perhaps matches TRBD2 (6 bases). Germline V gives CDR1 LNHDA, CDR2 SQIVND (reference sequence). V was pared by 8 bases and J by 5 bases, with 30 bases between. This CDR3 is 18 amino acids long. The CDR3: CASARRGRRVGDLETQYF. Written as DNA, the CDR3 is TGTGCCAGTGCGCGGCGGGGCCGTAGGGTTGGGGACTTGGAGACCCAGTACTTC.

This sequence joins TRBV6-6 and TRBJ2-1; TRBD2 aligns across 9 bases. Looked up from germline, CDR1 is MNHNY and CDR2 is SVGAGI (reference sequence). There are 15 residues in the CDR3. The J segment lost 3 bases and the V segment lost 5 bases, leaving 5 bases of the junction unmatched. The CDR3 DNA reads TGTGCCAGCAGTAACCTAGCGGGGAGCTACAATGAGCAGTTCTTC. It encodes CASSNLAGSYNEQFF.

This chain's CDR3 is CSVGLRYQETQYF. In nucleotides, the CDR3 is TGCAGCGTCGGACTAAGATACCAAGAGACCCAGTACTTC. The chain combines TRBV29-1 with TRBJ2-5; TRBD2 might be the D (6 bases). V was pared by 6 bases and J by 0 bases, with 11 bases between. In germline, CDR1 is SQVTM, CDR2 ANQGSEA. This CDR3 is built from 13 residues.

The chain is built from TRBV11-2 and TRBJ2-7; the D gene is possibly TRBD1 (6 bases). The V gene's germline CDR1 is SGHAT and CDR2 FQNNGV. The CDR3 has 15 residues. V was clipped by 5 bases and J by 6 bases, with 20 bases between them. The CDR3 reads CASSRVRGSDFEQYF. In DNA, the CDR3 is TGTGCCAGCAGCCGAGTAAGGGGGAGTGACTTCGAGCAGTACTTC.

J is TRBJ1-1 and V is TRBV7-6; D is undetermined. The CDR3 is 14 residues long. Germline V lookup: CDR1 SGHVS, CDR2 FNYEAQ. The ends were cut back, 1 base at V and 3 bases at J, with 9 bases in the middle. The CDR3 bases are TGTGCCAGCAGCTTAGTGGTCGGGGACACTGAAGCTTTCTTT. Its protein is CASSLVVGDTEAFF.

The V call is TRBV27, the J call TRBJ2-2; 10 bases agree with TRBD1. The trim removed 9 bases at V and 5 bases at J, leaving 3 bases unmatched. The CDR3 sequence is 13 residues long. From germline, CDR1 is MNHEY and CDR2 SMNVEV (reference sequence). The CDR3 spells CASRQGATGELFF. The CDR3 nucleotides read TGTGCCAGTAGACAGGGGGCGACCGGGGAGCTGTTTTTT.

V is TRBV11-2 and J is TRBJ2-5, with D uncertain. CDR3 length: 15 amino acids. Germline V gene lookup returns CDR1 SGHAT and CDR2 FQNNGV. V was trimmed by 1 base and J by 1 base, leaving 10 bases between them. CDR3: CASSLVGHTQETQYF. The DNA of the CDR3 is TGTGCCAGCAGCTTAGTGGGCCATACCCAAGAGACCCAGTACTTC.

The rearrangement uses TRBV6-1 and TRBJ2-7; 8 bases line up with TRBD2. The CDR3 loop spans 17 amino acids. Germline loops: CDR1 MNHNS, CDR2 SASEGT. V shed 4 bases and J 3 bases; nucleotides not matched to a gene: 14. CDR3 sequence: CASSAGITAGGHYEQYF. In DNA form, the CDR3 reads TGTGCCAGCAGTGCAGGGATCACGGCGGGAGGACACTACGAGCAGTACTTC.

The chain has TRBV6-5 and TRBJ2-3; 7 bases are a match to TRBD1. Trimming at V came to 2 bases and at J to 8 bases, leaving 13 bases not matched to a gene. Germline lookup yields CDR1 MNHEY and CDR2 SVGAGI. This CDR3 has 16 amino acids. CDR3 region: CASSYATGRVRATQYF. The CDR3 DNA follows: TGTGCCAGCAGTTACGCGACAGGGCGTGTGAGAGCTACGCAGTATTTT.

The chain recombines TRBV19 with TRBJ2-2; no definite D call. The V end lost 9 bases, the J end lost 6 bases, and 11 bases lay between the germline ends. Germline loops: CDR1 LNHDA, CDR2 SQIVND (reference sequence). CDR3 length equals 12 residues. As DNA, the CDR3 is TGTGCCAGCTACCACCCGGCCGGGGAGCTGTTTTTT. Translating gives CASYHPAGELFF.

The V and J genes are TRBV7-9 and TRBJ2-3; 12 bases fit TRBD2. This CDR3 has 18 amino acids. Germline V gene sequence: CDR1 SEHNR, CDR2 FQNEAQ (reference sequence). After removal of 5 bases from V and 0 bases from J, the junction contained 9 bases not matched to a gene. CDR3 protein: CASSLVLAGGPSTDTQYF. The DNA for the CDR3 is TGTGCCAGCAGCCTCGTGCTAGCGGGAGGGCCCAGCACAGATACGCAGTATTTT.

The chain carries TRBV4-1 and TRBJ2-7; perhaps D is TRBD1 or TRBD2 (5 bases each). Germline V lookup: CDR1 MGHRA, CDR2 YSYEKL. Trimming left V 0 bases short and J 2 bases short, with 17 bases between. The CDR3 covers 17 residues. Here the CDR3 reads CASSQEPPGTVTYEQYF. CDR3 sequence (DNA): TGCGCCAGCAGCCAAGAGCCACCCGGGACGGTGACCTACGAGCAGTACTTC.

The V gene is TRBV18, the J gene TRBJ2-7; 9 bases agree with TRBD1. J lost 5 bases, V lost 6 bases, and 8 bases had no gene match. CDR1 is KGHSH and CDR2 is LQKENI in the germline V gene. The CDR3 is made up of 14 amino acids. CDR3 DNA sequence: TGTGCCAGCTCCCGGGGACAGGGAGGCGACGAGCAGTACTTC. Translated: CASSRGQGGDEQYF.

The V gene is TRBV28, the J gene TRBJ2-3; D perhaps matches TRBD2 (5 bases). V shed 3 bases and J shed 2 bases, with 18 bases lying between them. The CDR3 has 17 amino acids. Germline V CDR1 and CDR2: MDHEN, SYDVKM. In nucleotides, the CDR3 is TGTGCCAGCAGTTTGGGGAGAACACCGTACCTCACAGATACGCAGTATTTT. It codes for CASSLGRTPYLTDTQYF.

The V gene is TRBV10-3, the J gene TRBJ2-7, with a possible D match to TRBD2 (6 bases). Trimming pared 7 bases from V and 5 bases from J, leaving 15 bases between. The CDR3 consists of 13 residues. The germline V gene encodes CDR1 ENHRY and CDR2 SYGVKD. Here the CDR3 reads CAITSGPTNEQYF. Here the CDR3 DNA reads TGTGCCATCACCAGCGGGCCCACAAACGAGCAGTACTTC.

This chain joins TRBV4-2 and TRBJ2-7; 10 bases align to TRBD1. The CDR3 totals 14 residues. V dropped 0 bases and J dropped 7; count of bases not matched to a gene: 3. Per the germline V gene, CDR1 is LGHNA and CDR2 is YNFKEQ. CDR3 sequence (DNA): TGTGCCAGCAGCCAAGATAGGGGACAGGGGGAGCAGTACTTC. It encodes CASSQDRGQGEQYF.

This chain uses TRBV5-1 with TRBJ2-2, with D possibly TRBD2 on 5 matching bases. Deletions cut 1 base from V and 7 bases from J, with 14 bases between. Germline CDR1 reads SGHRS; CDR2 reads YFSETQ. The length of the CDR3 is 15 residues. For the CDR3, the DNA is TGCGCCAGCAGCTTGAGAGGGATGGAGAGCGGGGAGCTGTTTTTT. It encodes CASSLRGMESGELFF.

The chain combines TRBV5-1 with TRBJ2-7, with D unclear. V was clipped by 2 bases and J by 4 bases, with 10 bases between them. Germline CDR1 SGHRS, CDR2 YFSETQ. This CDR3 contains 13 residues. The CDR3 reads CASSLGIMYEQYF. The CDR3 coding sequence is TGCGCCAGCAGCTTAGGGATTATGTACGAGCAGTACTTC.

The chain is built from TRBV28 and TRBJ1-2, with TRBD1 identical over 7 bases. Germline V CDR1 and CDR2: MDHEN, SYDVKM. V gave up 10 bases and J gave up 5 bases; unmatched junction bases: 10. There are 13 residues in the CDR3. The CDR3 DNA reads TGTGCCACCACGAGACAGGGCGTTTATGGCTACACCTTC. Amino acid sequence: CATTRQGVYGYTF.